This T cell receptor beta chain was observed in a study of STAT5B mutations in CD4+ large granular lymphocyte leukemia. Study-wide results and caveats: TRBV06-family usage was enriched in top patient clones (8/27) versus controls (2/35).

A remark on this clone: The antigen is not known.

V was pared by 11 bases and J by 4 bases, with 11 bases between. The CDR3 runs 11 residues. Germline CDR1 MDHEN, CDR2 SYDVKM. Sequencing used immunoSEQ multiplex PCR; TCRdb keeps in-frame clones, though not all of them. This sample has about 22,000 clones; over 70% occur once, and the top ten carry 0.4% to 0.45%. The source material was CD4+ T cells from blood buffy coats. The TCR was taken from a human donor in good health. The chain is built from TRBV28 and TRBJ1-1, with D uncertain. For the CDR3, the DNA is TGTGCCCTCCAGGTGGGCACTGAAGCTTTCTTT. Translating it yields CALQVGTEAFF. The variable domain in full, with the rest retrieved from reference TRBV28 and TRBJ1-1, is DVKVTQSSRYLVKRTGEKVFLECVQDMDHENMFWYRQDPGLGLRLIYFSYDVKMKEKGDIPEGYSVSREKKERFSLILESASTNQTSMYLCALQVGTEAFFGQGTRLTVV.